Listed below are T cell receptor beta chains from one sample, sequenced in a study of vaccination effects on CD4 cells after COVID-19. The antigens for these receptors are not known. The data were produced by immunoSEQ multiplex PCR, yet TCRdb's version contains in-frame clones alone and is incomplete. The data show some 69,000 clones, with 76% seen just once and around 2.8% held by the top ten. The starting material was CD4+ T cells from PBMCs cultured with HCoV-NL63 spike peptides, obtained before COVID-19 vaccination. The receptors were gathered from a human donor who received a COVID-19 vaccine. The CDR3 runs from the conserved cysteine through the conserved F or W. A D gene is named only where the DNA matches it firmly. Clone size appears in some rows only: once, few, many, or a class for an expanded clone.

d_call j_call v_call clone_size cdr3_aa cdr3_nt
NA TRBJ2-5 TRBV24-1 NA CATSDRIQQETQYF TGTGCCACCAGTGACCGTATACAGCAAGAGACCCAGTACTTC
NA TRBJ1-1 TRBV7-8 NA CASSSRRGPTEAFF TGTGCCAGCAGCTCACGGAGGGGTCCCACTGAAGCTTTCTTT
NA TRBJ1-2 TRBV23-1 NA CASGPGRHTSNYGYTF TGCGCCAGCGGTCCGGGACGGCATACTTCTAACTATGGCTACACCTTC
TRBD1 TRBJ1-6 TRBV5-1 NA CASSAGQGNSPLHF TGCGCCAGCAGCGCGGGACAGGGGAATTCACCCCTCCACTTT
TRBD1 TRBJ1-5 TRBV19 NA CASRPLRTGNTQPQHF TGTGCCAGTAGACCCCTCAGGACAGGGAACACTCAGCCCCAGCATTTT
TRBD1 TRBJ2-5 TRBV5-5 NA CASSLVTGLETQYF TGTGCCAGCAGCTTGGTGACAGGGTTGGAGACCCAGTACTTC
TRBD2 TRBJ2-2 TRBV19 NA CASTLAGGSNTGELFF TGTGCCAGTACCCTAGCGGGGGGCTCGAACACCGGGGAGCTGTTTTTT
TRBD2 TRBJ2-3 TRBV7-3 NA CASSTRLAGGTDTQYF TGTGCCAGCAGCACCCGACTAGCGGGGGGTACAGATACGCAGTATTTT
NA TRBJ1-4 TRBV6-5 NA CASSYSNAGEGEKLFF TGTGCCAGCAGTTACTCGAACGCAGGGGAGGGAGAAAAACTGTTTTTT
NA TRBJ2-3 TRBV5-6 NA CASSYQPGLITDTQYF TGTGCCAGCAGCTACCAACCGGGACTGATAACTGATACGCAGTATTTT
NA TRBJ2-6 TRBV3-1/TRBV3-2 NA CASSLGTPISGANVLTF TGTGCCAGCAGCCTCGGGACACCGATCTCTGGGGCCAACGTCCTGACTTTC
TRBD1 TRBJ2-6 TRBV28 NA CASSIQGAGGANVLTF TGTGCCAGCAGTATTCAGGGGGCCGGGGGGGCCAACGTCCTGACTTTC
NA TRBJ2-1 TRBV27 NA CASSLNEHGGYYNEQFF TGTGCCAGCAGTTTAAATGAGCACGGGGGCTACTACAATGAGCAGTTCTTC
TRBD2 TRBJ2-4 TRBV30 NA CAGTSGDVAKNIQYF TGTGCCGGGACTAGCGGGGACGTAGCCAAAAACATTCAGTACTTC
NA TRBJ1-2 TRBV2 NA CAIQGPSGGYTF TGTGCCATCCAAGGCCCTTCAGGCGGCTACACCTTC
TRBD1 TRBJ1-4 TRBV5-1 NA CASSSGGATNEKLFF TGCGCCAGCAGCTCAGGGGGGGCAACTAATGAAAAACTGTTTTTT
NA TRBJ1-1 TRBV6-2/TRBV6-3 NA CASSYGQQTKAFF TGTGCCAGCAGTTACGGACAGCAGACCAAAGCTTTCTTT
NA TRBJ1-2 TRBV5-6 NA CASSIQGAYFYGYTF TGTGCCAGCAGTATTCAGGGCGCATACTTCTATGGCTACACCTTC
NA TRBJ1-2 TRBV7-2 few CASSFRDSLGYTF TGTGCCAGCAGCTTCAGGGATAGCTTGGGCTACACCTTC
TRBD1 TRBJ1-1 TRBV6-5 few CASRLMGQGHTEAFF TGTGCCAGCCGCCTGATGGGACAGGGCCACACTGAAGCTTTCTTT
TRBD2 TRBJ2-5 TRBV19 NA CASSMGTSGGAKTQYF TGTGCCAGTAGTATGGGGACTAGCGGGGGGGCGAAGACCCAGTACTTC
NA TRBJ1-3 TRBV5-6 NA CASSFGDTGNTIYF TGTGCCAGCAGCTTCGGGGACACTGGAAACACCATATATTTT
NA TRBJ2-2 TRBV2 NA CASRDRPNTGELFF TGTGCCAGCAGGGACAGACCGAACACCGGGGAGCTGTTTTTT
NA TRBJ2-5 TRBV28 once CASSLAGMETQYF TGTGCCAGCAGTTTGGCAGGGATGGAGACCCAGTACTTC
TRBD2 TRBJ2-1 TRBV11-2 NA CASSFRSSGGGSYNEQFF TGTGCCAGCAGCTTTAGGTCTAGCGGGGGTGGCTCCTACAATGAGCAGTTCTTC
TRBD1 TRBJ2-6 TRBV9 once CASSPGQEHISGANVLTF TGTGCCAGCAGCCCTGGACAGGAACATATCTCTGGGGCCAACGTCCTGACTTTC
NA TRBJ1-1 TRBV20-1 NA CSAGGSTEAFF TGCAGTGCTGGAGGATCCACTGAAGCTTTCTTT